What follows describes a single TCR beta chain. Its antigen is unidentified. This sample was taken from a study of CD8 T cells in ankylosing spondylitis. Findings and limits, study-wide: A TCR beta motif made of 7 to 9 highly homologous variants seemed typical of ankylosing spondylitis blood.

TCRdb analysed the 5' RACE reads with MiXCR anew, one entry per CDR3 protein. The sample holds some 270,000 distinct CDR3 sequences; 18% are singletons and the top ten take over 25%. The CDR3 runs 15 residues. The ends were cut back, 0 bases at V and 7 bases at J, with 13 bases in the middle. From germline, CDR1 is LGHNA and CDR2 YNFKEQ. This rearrangement joins TRBV4-2 to TRBJ2-1, with D possibly being TRBD1 or TRBD2 (5 bases each). Specimen: blood, either unsorted or a sorted T cell fraction (not recorded which). The TCR was taken from a male donor with ankylosing spondylitis or in good health (not recorded which). In DNA form, the CDR3 reads TGTGCCAGCAGCCAAGATCTAGGGGCGGGTAATGAGCAGTTCTTC. Its translation is CASSQDLGAGNEQFF.